Below, 11 T cell receptor beta chains from the same sample are listed, as sequenced in a study of CD4 T cells in relation to SARS-CoV-2 and coronaviruses. No antigen has been identified for these receptors. CD4+ T cells from unexposed donors were obtained before the COVID-19 pandemic (2011-2018). The cells were cultured for over eight days before CD4+ T cells were isolated. Assay: immunoSEQ multiplex PCR; the TCRdb copy retains only in-frame clones and omits some. Of around 18,000 clones listed, about 76% are singletons. Sequenced sample: CD4+ T cells from PBMCs, cultured in vitro. The source is a human donor in good health.

This clone was seen only once. V usage is TRBV30 and J usage is TRBJ1-1; tentative D call: TRBD1 (5 bases). The germline CDR1 and CDR2 sequences are GTSNPN and SVGIG (reference sequence). The CDR3 sequence is 13 residues long. V was trimmed by 8 bases and J by 1 base, leaving 14 bases between them. CDR3 nucleotide sequence: TGTGCCCGGGGCAGGACCTCGAACACTGAAGCTTTCTTT. Its translation is CARGRTSNTEAFF.

The chain couples TRBV18 to TRBJ2-6; TRBD1 matches 7 bases. This CDR3 spans 15 amino acids. Looked up from germline, CDR1 is KGHSH and CDR2 is LQKENI. Trimming at V came to 4 bases and at J to 1 base, leaving 1 base not matched to a gene. The CDR3 nucleotides are TGTGCCAGCTCACGGGGACAGTCTGGGGCCAACGTCCTGACTTTC. Its translation is CASSRGQSGANVLTF.

V is TRBV20-1 and J is TRBJ2-3, with 12 bases fitting TRBD2. J gave up 2 bases and V 3 bases, and 9 bases lay outside the gene matches. CDR3 length equals 17 residues. The V gene's germline CDR1 is DFQATT and CDR2 SNEGSKA (reference sequence). As DNA, the CDR3 is TGCAGTGCTAGTCCCTCGACTAGCGGGAGTTTCACAGATACGCAGTATTTT. Amino acid sequence: CSASPSTSGSFTDTQYF.

The rearrangement joins TRBV6-5 to TRBJ2-7; D perhaps matches TRBD1 (5 bases). Trimming took off 0 bases at V and 6 bases at J, with 12 bases between the two ends. The CDR3 loop spans 14 amino acids. The germline gives CDR1 MNHEY, CDR2 SVGAGI. CDR3 in amino acids: CASSYSGNRGEQYF. The CDR3 DNA is TGTGCCAGCAGTTACTCGGGGAATAGGGGCGAGCAGTACTTC.

This clone has just a few counts. This chain joins TRBV7-9 and TRBJ2-7; perhaps D is TRBD1 or TRBD2 (5 bases each). The CDR3 contains 16 residues. CDR1 and CDR2 from the germline V gene are SEHNR and FQNEAQ (reference sequence). V gave up 9 bases and J gave up 0 bases, with 21 bases separating them. CDR3: CASSVAPGHRSYEQYF. In nucleotides, the CDR3 is TGTGCCAGTTCGGTAGCCCCGGGGCATCGCTCCTACGAGCAGTACTTC.

This chain uses TRBV10-2 with TRBJ2-1, with 7 bases fitting TRBD2. With 6 bases clipped from V and 6 bases from J, the junction kept 11 bases outside the gene matches. Germline-derived CDR1 and CDR2 are WSHSY and SAAADI. The CDR3 spans 15 residues. CDR3 sequence: CASRTTSEHGNEQFF. The CDR3 bases are TGCGCCAGCAGGACAACTAGCGAACACGGCAATGAGCAGTTCTTC.

The gene calls are TRBV7-3 and TRBJ2-2; 10 positions match TRBD2. Trimming cost V 1 base and J 2 bases; bases outside gene matches: 1. Germline V gene sequence: CDR1 SGHTA, CDR2 FQGTGA. This CDR3 contains 16 residues. The DNA of the CDR3 is TGTGCCAGCAGCTTAAAACTAGCGGGAAACACCGGGGAGCTGTTTTTT. Its protein is CASSLKLAGNTGELFF.

V is TRBV5-1 and J is TRBJ2-7; 12 nucleotides match TRBD1. J was trimmed by 3 bases and V by 0 bases; bases with no gene match: 10. Germline CDR1 is SGHRS and CDR2 is YFSETQ. This CDR3 spans 18 amino acids. CDR3 region: CASSLGSVGTGGGYEQYF. DNA for the CDR3: TGCGCCAGCAGCTTGGGGTCTGTGGGGACAGGGGGCGGCTACGAGCAGTACTTC.

The chain links TRBV7-2 to TRBJ1-5, with no clear D. The CDR3 consists of 15 residues. The germline CDR1 and CDR2 sequences are SGHTA and FQGNSA. The V and J ends lost 1 base and 0 bases respectively, with 7 bases between them. The chain's CDR3 is CASSLDSTSNQPQHF. DNA of the CDR3: TGTGCCAGCAGCTTAGACAGTACTAGCAATCAGCCCCAGCATTTT. The whole variable domain, filled in from reference TRBV7-2 and TRBJ1-5, reads GAGVSQSPSNKVTEKGKDVELRCDPISGHTALYWYRQSLGQGLEFLIYFQGNSAPDKSGLPSDRFSAERTGGSVSTLTIQRTQQEDSAVYLCASSLDSTSNQPQHFGDGTRLSIL.

In DNA, the CDR3 is TGTGCCATCAGTGACGGCCCGCTAGCCTACGAGCAGTACTTC. Amino acids: CAISDGPLAYEQYF. The rearrangement links TRBV10-3 to TRBJ2-7; D is uncertain. Germline V gene sequence: CDR1 ENHRY, CDR2 SYGVKD. The CDR3 runs to 14 residues. Between the trimmed V and J ends, which lost 3 bases and 2 bases, there was a span of 11 bases.

The rearrangement links TRBV18 to TRBJ2-2; D not certain. This CDR3 is built from 17 residues. Looked up from germline, CDR1 is KGHSH and CDR2 is LQKENI. V shed 3 bases and J shed 6 bases, with 20 bases lying between them. CDR3: CASSPNSRSGLSGELFF. The CDR3 DNA follows: TGTGCCAGCTCACCCAACAGTCGAAGTGGGTTATCCGGGGAGCTGTTTTTT. Full variable domain (outside the CDR3, taken from reference TRBV18 and TRBJ2-2): NAGVMQNPRHLVRRRGQEARLRCSPMKGHSHVYWYRQLPEEGLKFMVYLQKENIIDESGMPKERFSAEFPKEGPSILRIQQVVRGDSAAYFCASSPNSRSGLSGELFFGEGSRLTVL.